The entry that follows covers one TCR beta chain sequence. Its target is not known. The read falls 3 residues short of the CDR3 end, and the missing part is taken from the germline J gene. The sample comes from a study of T cell clonality in common variable immunodeficiency. Control and CVID samples contributed equal amounts of genomic DNA. Assay used: immunoSEQ multiplex PCR; TCRdb lists only in-frame clones, some missing. The sample has approximately 38,000 clones, none seen only once; the top ten hold around 5.8%. Germline lookup yields CDR1 KGHSH and CDR2 LQKENI. This CDR3 has 16 residues. V was pared by 3 bases and J by 2 bases, with 3 bases of the junction left unmatched. Overall study findings and caveats: Fewer TCRbeta clones were shared among CVID subjects than controls. In common variable immunodeficiency, TCR beta chains reportedly carried fewer deletions and N-nucleotide insertions.

This chain uses TRBV18 with TRBJ2-3; 12 nucleotides line up with TRBD2. This clonotype was obtained from a human donor with common variable immunodeficiency. The specimen was peripheral blood mononuclear cells. The CDR3 bases that were read are TGTGCCAGCTCACCTCCTAGCGGGAGGGTCACAGATACG. This gives the protein CASSPPSGRVTDT. The CDR3 in full is CASSPPSGRVTDTQYF.